This entry lists 2 T cell receptor beta chains sequenced from one sample in a study of regulatory T cells in long-lasting Graves disease. According to the study, TCR beta libraries were built with iRepertoire HTBI primers and CDR3-region Arm-PCR. TCRdb redid the calling of the multiplex PCR reads with MiXCR, one entry per CDR3 protein. The data contain some 300,000 distinct CDR3 sequences, around 20% of them singletons. Time point meaning: persistent/refractory GD, antithyroid drugs over 5 years with positive TRAb. The TCR library was made from RNA that had been extracted from PBMCs in TRIzol. This material consisted of peripheral blood mononuclear cells (PBMCs), taken when the disease was refractory, from a patient treated with antithyroid drugs. The receptors here all came from a female donor with Graves disease.

The chain couples TRBV2 to TRBJ2-1, with D unresolved. Trimming shortened V by 2 bases and J by 5 bases, and 13 bases separated the two germline ends. The CDR3 loop spans 15 amino acids. Germline V gene lookup returns CDR1 SNHLY and CDR2 FYNNEI. The CDR3 DNA sequence: TGTGCCAGCAGTGAACTAGGGTACCGTCACAATGAGCAGTTCTTC. This sequence encodes CASSELGYRHNEQFF.

The chain carries TRBV30 and TRBJ2-5; a possible D gene is TRBD2 (6 bases). Germline CDR1 reads GTSNPN; CDR2 reads SVGIG (reference sequence). Trimming removed 8 bases at V and 2 bases at J, with 21 bases between. This CDR3 has 15 residues. CDR3 DNA: TGTGCCGCGACGCCGGGAGTGACACCACAAGAGACCCAGTACTTC. Its protein is CAATPGVTPQETQYF.